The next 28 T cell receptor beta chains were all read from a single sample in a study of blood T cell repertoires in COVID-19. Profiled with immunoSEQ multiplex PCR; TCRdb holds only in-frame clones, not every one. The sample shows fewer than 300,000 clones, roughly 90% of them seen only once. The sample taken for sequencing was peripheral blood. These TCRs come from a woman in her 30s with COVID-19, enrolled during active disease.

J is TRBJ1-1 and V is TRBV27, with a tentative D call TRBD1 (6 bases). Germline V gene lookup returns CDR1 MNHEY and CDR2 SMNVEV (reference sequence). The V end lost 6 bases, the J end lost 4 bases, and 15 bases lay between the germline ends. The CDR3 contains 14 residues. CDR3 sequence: CASSLTRGTTEAFF. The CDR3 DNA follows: TGTGCCAGCAGCTTAACCAGGGGTACCACTGAAGCTTTCTTT.

The DNA for the CDR3 is TGTGCCACTAGGACAGGGGGTTGGTCCTATAATTCACCCCTCCACTTT. This sequence encodes CATRTGGWSYNSPLHF. This chain connects TRBV21-1 to TRBJ1-6; the table names TRBD1, a call not compared with the DNA. TRBV21-1 is a pseudogene locus. The CDR3 consists of 16 residues.

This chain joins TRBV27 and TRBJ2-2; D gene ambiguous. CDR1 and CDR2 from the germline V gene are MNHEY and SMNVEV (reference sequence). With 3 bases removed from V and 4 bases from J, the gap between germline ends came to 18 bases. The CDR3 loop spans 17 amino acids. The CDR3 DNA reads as TGTGCCAGCAGTTTTCAATCCCTCGAGCGCGGCACCGGGGAGCTGTTTTTT. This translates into CASSFQSLERGTGELFF.

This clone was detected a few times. The CDR3 DNA sequence: TGTGCCAGCAGCCAAGTGAGATCCGGCGAGCAGTACTTC. It codes for CASSQVRSGEQYF. V is TRBV3-1 (or the pseudogene TRBV3-2) and J is TRBJ2-7; D not certain. The CDR3 is made up of 13 amino acids. Germline V gene sequence: CDR1 LGHDT, CDR2 YNNKEL (reference sequence). V lost 1 base, J lost 6 bases, and 10 bases lay in between.

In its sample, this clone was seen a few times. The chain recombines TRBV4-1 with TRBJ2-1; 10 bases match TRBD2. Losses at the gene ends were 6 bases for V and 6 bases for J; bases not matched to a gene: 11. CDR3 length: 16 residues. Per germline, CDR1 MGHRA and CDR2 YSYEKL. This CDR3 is CASSPVGTSDINEQFF. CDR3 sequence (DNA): TGCGCCAGCAGTCCGGTAGGGACTAGCGACATCAATGAGCAGTTCTTC.

Here the CDR3 reads CASSLYPRELYQHF. Written as DNA, the CDR3 is TGTGCCAGCAGCTTATACCCCAGGGAATTGTACCAGCATTTT. The chain carries TRBV7-2 and TRBJ1-5; TRBD1 is a possible D gene (5 bases). V was pared by 2 bases and J by 12 bases, with 17 bases between. Germline-derived CDR1 and CDR2 are SGHTA and FQGNSA. The CDR3 runs to 14 residues.

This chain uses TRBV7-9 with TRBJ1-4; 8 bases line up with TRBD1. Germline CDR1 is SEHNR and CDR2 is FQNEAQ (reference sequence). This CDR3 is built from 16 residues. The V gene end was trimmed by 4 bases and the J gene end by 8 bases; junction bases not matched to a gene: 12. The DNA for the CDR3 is TGTGCCAGCAGCTCTTATCAGGGGGCCCAGGGAGAAAAACTGTTTTTT. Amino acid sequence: CASSSYQGAQGEKLFF.

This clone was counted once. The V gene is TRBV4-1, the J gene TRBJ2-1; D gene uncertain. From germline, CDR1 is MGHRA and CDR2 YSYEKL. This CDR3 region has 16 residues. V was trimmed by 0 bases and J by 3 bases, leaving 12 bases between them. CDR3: CASSQDQMGSYNEQFF. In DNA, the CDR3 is TGCGCCAGCAGCCAAGATCAGATGGGCAGCTACAATGAGCAGTTCTTC.

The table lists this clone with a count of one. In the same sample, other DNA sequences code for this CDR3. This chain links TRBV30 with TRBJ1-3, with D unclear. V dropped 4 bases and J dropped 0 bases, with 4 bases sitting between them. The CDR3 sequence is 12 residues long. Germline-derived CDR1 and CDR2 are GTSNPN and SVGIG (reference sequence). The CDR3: CAWTVSGNTIYF. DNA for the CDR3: TGTGCCTGGACGGTCTCTGGAAACACCATATATTTT. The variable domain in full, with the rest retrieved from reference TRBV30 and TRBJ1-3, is SQTIHQWPATLVQPVGSPLSLECTVEGTSNPNLYWYRQAAGRGLQLLFYSVGIGQISSEVPQNLSASRPQDRQFILSSKKLLLSDSGFYLCAWTVSGNTIYFGEGSWLTVV.

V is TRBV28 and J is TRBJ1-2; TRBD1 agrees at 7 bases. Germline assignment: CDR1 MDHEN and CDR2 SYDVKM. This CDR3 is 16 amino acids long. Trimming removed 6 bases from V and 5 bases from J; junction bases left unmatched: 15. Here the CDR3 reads CASRRQGQYPYYGYTF. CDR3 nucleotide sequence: TGTGCCAGCAGGAGACAGGGACAGTACCCATATTATGGCTACACCTTC.

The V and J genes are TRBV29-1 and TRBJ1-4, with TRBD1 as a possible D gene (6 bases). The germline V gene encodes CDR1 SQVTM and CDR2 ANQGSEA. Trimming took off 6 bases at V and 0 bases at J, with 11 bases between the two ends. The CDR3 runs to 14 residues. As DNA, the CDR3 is TGCAGCGTCGCGCAGGGGACAACTAATGAAAAACTGTTTTTT. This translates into CSVAQGTTNEKLFF.

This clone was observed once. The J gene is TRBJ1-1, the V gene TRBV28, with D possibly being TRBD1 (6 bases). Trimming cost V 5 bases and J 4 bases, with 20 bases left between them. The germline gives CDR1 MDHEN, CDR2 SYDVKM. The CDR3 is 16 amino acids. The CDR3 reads CASSTSMDRDFTEAFF. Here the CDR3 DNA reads TGTGCCAGCAGTACATCTATGGACAGAGACTTCACTGAAGCTTTCTTT.

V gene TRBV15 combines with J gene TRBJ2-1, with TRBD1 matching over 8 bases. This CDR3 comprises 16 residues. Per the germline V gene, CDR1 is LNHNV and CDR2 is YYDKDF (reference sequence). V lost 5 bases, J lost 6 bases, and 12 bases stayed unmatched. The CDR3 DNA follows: TGTGCCACCAGCGATTCTGGGACAGGTGTCACCAATGAGCAGTTCTTC. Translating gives CATSDSGTGVTNEQFF.

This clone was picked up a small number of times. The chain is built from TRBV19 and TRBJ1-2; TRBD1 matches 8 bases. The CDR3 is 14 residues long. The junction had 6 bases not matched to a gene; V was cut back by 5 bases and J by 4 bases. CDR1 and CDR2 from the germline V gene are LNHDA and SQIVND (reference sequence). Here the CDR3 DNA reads TGTGCCAGTAGTCCGGACAGGGTTGGCTATGGCTACACCTTC. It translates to CASSPDRVGYGYTF.

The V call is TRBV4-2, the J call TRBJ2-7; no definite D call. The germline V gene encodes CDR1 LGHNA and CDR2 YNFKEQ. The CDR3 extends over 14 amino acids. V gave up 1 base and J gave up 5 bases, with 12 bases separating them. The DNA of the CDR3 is TGTGCCAGCAGCCAAGGGCTAGAATACGACGAGCAGTACTTC. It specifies CASSQGLEYDEQYF.

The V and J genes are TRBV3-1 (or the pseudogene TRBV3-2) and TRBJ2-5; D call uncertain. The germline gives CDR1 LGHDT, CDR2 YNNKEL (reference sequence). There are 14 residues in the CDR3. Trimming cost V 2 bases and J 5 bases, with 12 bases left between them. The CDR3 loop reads CASSQNELVETQYF. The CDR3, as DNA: TGTGCCAGCAGCCAAAATGAACTGGTGGAGACCCAGTACTTC.

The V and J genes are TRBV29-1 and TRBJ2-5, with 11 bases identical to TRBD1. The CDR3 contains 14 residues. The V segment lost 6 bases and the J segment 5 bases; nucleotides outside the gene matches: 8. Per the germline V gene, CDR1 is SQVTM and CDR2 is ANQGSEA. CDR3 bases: TGCAGCGTGGGGGACAGGGGGATTTGGGAGACCCAGTACTTC. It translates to CSVGDRGIWETQYF. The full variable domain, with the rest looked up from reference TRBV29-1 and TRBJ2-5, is SAVISQKPSRDICQRGTSLTIQCQVDSQVTMMFWYRQQPGQSLTLIATANQGSEATYESGFVIDKFPISRPNLTFSTLTVSNMSPEDSSIYLCSVGDRGIWETQYFGPGTRLLVL.

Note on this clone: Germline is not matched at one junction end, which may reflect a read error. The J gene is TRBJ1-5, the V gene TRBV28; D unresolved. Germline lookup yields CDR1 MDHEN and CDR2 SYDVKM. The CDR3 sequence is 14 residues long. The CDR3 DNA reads TGTGCCAGCAGCTTATTCCACTCCTATCAGCCCCAGCATTTT. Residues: CASSLFHSYQPQHF.

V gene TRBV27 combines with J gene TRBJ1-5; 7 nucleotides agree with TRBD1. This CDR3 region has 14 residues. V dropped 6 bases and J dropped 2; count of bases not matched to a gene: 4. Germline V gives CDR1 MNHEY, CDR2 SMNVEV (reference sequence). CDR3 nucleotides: TGTGCCAGCAGACTAGGACAGGGCAATCAGCCCCAGCATTTT. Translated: CASRLGQGNQPQHF.

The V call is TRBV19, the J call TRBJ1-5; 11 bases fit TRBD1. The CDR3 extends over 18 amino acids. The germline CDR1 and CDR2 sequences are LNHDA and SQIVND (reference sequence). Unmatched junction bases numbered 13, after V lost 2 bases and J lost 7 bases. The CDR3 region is CASSIPGGRTGGRQPQHF. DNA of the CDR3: TGTGCCAGTAGTATACCGGGGGGCCGGACAGGGGGCAGACAGCCCCAGCATTTT.

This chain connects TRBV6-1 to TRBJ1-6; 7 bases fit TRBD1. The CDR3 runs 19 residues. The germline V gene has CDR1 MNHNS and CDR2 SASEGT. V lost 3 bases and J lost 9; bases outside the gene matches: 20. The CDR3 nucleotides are TGTGCCAGCAGTGATATTAGACAGGGTGAAGCAAAATGGGGTTCACCCCTCCACTTT. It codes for CASSDIRQGEAKWGSPLHF.

CDR3 sequence: CASRWGGNNYGYTF. CDR3 coding DNA: TGTGCCAGTAGATGGGGGGGAAACAACTATGGCTACACCTTC. This chain links TRBV19 with TRBJ1-2; tentatively, D is TRBD1 (5 bases). V lost 6 bases and J lost 2, with 13 bases in between. Per the germline V gene, CDR1 is LNHDA and CDR2 is SQIVND (reference sequence). CDR3 length equals 14 residues. The full variable domain, its missing parts supplied by reference TRBV19 and TRBJ1-2, is DGGITQSPKYLFRKEGQNVTLSCEQNLNHDAMYWYRQDPGQGLRLIYYSQIVNDFQKGDIAEGYSVSREKKESFPLTVTSAQKNPTAFYLCASRWGGNNYGYTFGSGTRLTVV.

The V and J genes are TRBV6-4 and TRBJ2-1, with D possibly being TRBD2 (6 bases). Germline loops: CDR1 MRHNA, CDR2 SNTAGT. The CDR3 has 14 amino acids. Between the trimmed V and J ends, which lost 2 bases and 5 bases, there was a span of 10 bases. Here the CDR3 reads CASSDGLANNEQFF. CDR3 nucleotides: TGTGCCAGCAGTGACGGGCTAGCGAACAATGAGCAGTTCTTC.

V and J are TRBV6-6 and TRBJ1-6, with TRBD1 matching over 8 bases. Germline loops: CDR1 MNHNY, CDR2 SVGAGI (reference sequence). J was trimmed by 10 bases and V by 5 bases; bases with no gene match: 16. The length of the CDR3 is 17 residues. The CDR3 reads CASSLSRDRFLGSPLHF. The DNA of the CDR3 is TGTGCCAGCAGTCTTTCTCGGGACAGGTTTCTCGGCTCACCCCTCCACTTT.

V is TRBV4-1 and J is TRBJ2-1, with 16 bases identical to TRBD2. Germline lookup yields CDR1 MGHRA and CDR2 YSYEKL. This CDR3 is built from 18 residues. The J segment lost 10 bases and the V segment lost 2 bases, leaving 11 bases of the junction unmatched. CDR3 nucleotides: TGCGCCAGCAGCCAACAGGGGACTAGCGGGAGGGATCCCAGCGAGCAGTTCTTC. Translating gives CASSQQGTSGRDPSEQFF.

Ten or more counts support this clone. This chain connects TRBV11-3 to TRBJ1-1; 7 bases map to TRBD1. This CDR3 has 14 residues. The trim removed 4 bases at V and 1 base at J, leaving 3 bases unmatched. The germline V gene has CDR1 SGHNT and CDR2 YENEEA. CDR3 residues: CASSSGTANTEAFF. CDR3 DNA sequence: TGTGCCAGCAGCTCCGGGACAGCGAACACTGAAGCTTTCTTT.

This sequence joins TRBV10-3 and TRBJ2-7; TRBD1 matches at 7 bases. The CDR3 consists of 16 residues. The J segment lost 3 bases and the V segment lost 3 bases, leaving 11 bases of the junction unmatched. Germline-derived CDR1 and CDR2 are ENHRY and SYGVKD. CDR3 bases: TGTGCCATCAGTGATTCGAAGCCGGGACAGAACTACGAGCAGTACTTC. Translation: CAISDSKPGQNYEQYF.

The CDR3 sequence is CARDQTENTEAFF. The CDR3, as DNA: TGTGCCAGGGACCAGACAGAAAACACTGAAGCTTTCTTT. This chain uses TRBV7-7 with TRBJ1-1; D possibly corresponds to TRBD1 (5 bases). Trimming removed 9 bases from V and 2 bases from J, with 13 bases in between. Germline CDR1 SSHAT, CDR2 FNYEAQ (reference sequence). The CDR3 covers 13 residues. The full variable domain, with the rest looked up from reference TRBV7-7 and TRBJ1-1, is GAGVSQSPRYKVTKRGQDVTLRCDPISSHATLYWYQQALGQGPEFLTYFNYEAQPDKSGLPSDRFSAERPEGSISTLTIQRTEQRDSAMYRCARDQTENTEAFFGQGTRLTVV.